What follows describes a single TCR beta chain. TCRdb itself ran the RT-PCR reads through MiXCR, one entry per CDR3 protein. This table holds about 680,000 distinct CDR3 sequences, 14% found once. CDR1 and CDR2 (germline): MNHEY, SMNVEV (reference sequence). CDR3 length: 15 residues. J lost 2 bases, V lost 4 bases, and 6 bases had no gene match. Source material: memory CD4+ T cells from blood. The receptor was derived from a female donor in good health, serving as a healthy control. The chain is built from TRBV27 and TRBJ2-3, with TRBD2 matching over 7 bases. CDR3 sequence reads: CASSWGGANTDTQYF. The CDR3 DNA sequence: TGTGCCAGCAGTTGGGGAGGGGCCAACACAGATACGCAGTATTTT.